This TCR beta chain appears in the sequencing data of a study of neurological immune-mediated disorders. Study conclusions and caveats: None of the CDR3 amino acid sequences found in expanded clones was shared across subjects. This suggests that the TCR-beta repertoires were private in all groups.

Time point noted: longitudinal time-point 2. Unsorted libraries were derived from 2 million PBMCs stored at -80 C. The sample holds many counts of this clonotype. Its matching antigen is unknown. Synthesis of cDNA used 5'RACE (with 10-nucleotide random UMIs). The authors obtained over 180 million TCR-beta sequences from 15-18 subjects per sequencing run. TCRdb ran MiXCR on the 5' RACE reads and lists one entry per CDR3 protein. The repertoire holds fewer than 35,000 distinct CDR3 sequences, with around an eighth as singletons. Germline CDR1 is KGHSH and CDR2 is LQKENI. V dropped 1 base and J dropped 2 bases, with 5 bases sitting between them. The CDR3 is 13 amino acids.

Sequencing was carried out using PBMCs. The rearrangement links TRBV18 to TRBJ1-1, with D unclear. This sequence was found in a woman aged 40 to 50 in good health. The CDR3 region is CASSPQLNTEAFF. The CDR3 DNA sequence: TGTGCCAGCTCACCACAGCTTAACACTGAAGCTTTCTTT. Complete variable domain (other parts from reference TRBV18 and TRBJ1-1): NAGVMQNPRHLVRRRGQEARLRCSPMKGHSHVYWYRQLPEEGLKFMVYLQKENIIDESGMPKERFSAEFPKEGPSILRIQQVVRGDSAAYFCASSPQLNTEAFFGQGTRLTVV.